This T cell receptor (beta chain) was captured by sequencing in a study of cytomegalovirus exposure and HLA in healthy donors. General study points: Rare TCR sequences dominated, though some public TCRs recurred in many donors. Further analysis was carried out later, and it showed several of the most significant clusters appearing linked to common viral pathogens. There were approximately 150 TCR beta chains listed as cytomegalovirus-associated.

This clone was recorded a few times. Antigen: not known. PCR was performed using 60 Vbeta and 13 Jbeta primers. Libraries were prepared by immunoSEQ multiplex PCR; TCRdb keeps only in-frame clonotypes and omits some of them. The sample shows 130,000 to 150,000 clones, roughly 76% of them seen only once. The sequencing sample was made of PBMCs. This TCR derives from a man younger than 35 in good health and CMV-seronegative.

DNA for the CDR3: TGTGCCAGTATCCCCAGGGGGAGTAGCAATCAGCCCCAGCATTTT. Its protein product is CASIPRGSSNQPQHF. V gene TRBV19 combines with J gene TRBJ1-5, with 7 bases aligning to TRBD1. Germline V gene sequence: CDR1 LNHDA, CDR2 SQIVND (reference sequence). The CDR3 runs 15 residues. J was trimmed by 0 bases and V by 7 bases; bases with no gene match: 6.